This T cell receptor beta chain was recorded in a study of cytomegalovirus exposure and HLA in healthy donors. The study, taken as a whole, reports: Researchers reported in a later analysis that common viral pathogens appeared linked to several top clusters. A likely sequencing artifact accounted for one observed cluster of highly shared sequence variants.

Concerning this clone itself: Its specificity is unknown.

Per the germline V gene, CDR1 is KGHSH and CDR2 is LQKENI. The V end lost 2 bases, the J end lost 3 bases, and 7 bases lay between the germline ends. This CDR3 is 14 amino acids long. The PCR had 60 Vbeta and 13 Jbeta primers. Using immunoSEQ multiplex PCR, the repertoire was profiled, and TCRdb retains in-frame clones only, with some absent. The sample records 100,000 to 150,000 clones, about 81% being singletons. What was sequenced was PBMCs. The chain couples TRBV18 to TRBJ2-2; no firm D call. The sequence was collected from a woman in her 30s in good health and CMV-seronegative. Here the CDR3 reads CASSPGVDTGELFF. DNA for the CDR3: TGTGCCAGCTCACCAGGAGTTGACACCGGGGAGCTGTTTTTT. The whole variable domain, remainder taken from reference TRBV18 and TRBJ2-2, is NAGVMQNPRHLVRRRGQEARLRCSPMKGHSHVYWYRQLPEEGLKFMVYLQKENIIDESGMPKERFSAEFPKEGPSILRIQQVVRGDSAAYFCASSPGVDTGELFFGEGSRLTVL.